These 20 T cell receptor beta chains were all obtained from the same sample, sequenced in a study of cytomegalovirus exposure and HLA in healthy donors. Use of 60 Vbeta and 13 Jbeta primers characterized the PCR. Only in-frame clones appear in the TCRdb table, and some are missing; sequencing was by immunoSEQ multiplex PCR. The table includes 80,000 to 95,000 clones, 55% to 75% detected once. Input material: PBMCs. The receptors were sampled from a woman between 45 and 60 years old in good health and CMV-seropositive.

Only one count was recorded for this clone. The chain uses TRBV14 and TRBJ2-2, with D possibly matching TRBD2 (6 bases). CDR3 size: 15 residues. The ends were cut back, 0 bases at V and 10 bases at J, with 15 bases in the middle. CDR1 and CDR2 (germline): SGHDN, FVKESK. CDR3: CASSQDYPGAAELFF. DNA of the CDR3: TGTGCCAGCAGCCAAGATTATCCGGGAGCGGCGGAGCTGTTTTTT.

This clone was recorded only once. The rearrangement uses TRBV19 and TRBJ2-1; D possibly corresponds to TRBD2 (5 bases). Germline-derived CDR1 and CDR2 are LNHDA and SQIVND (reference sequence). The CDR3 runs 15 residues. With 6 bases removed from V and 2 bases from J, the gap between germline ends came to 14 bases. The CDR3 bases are TGTGCCAGTAGGGGAAGGGAGTTTCCCTACAATGAGCAGTTCTTC. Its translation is CASRGREFPYNEQFF.

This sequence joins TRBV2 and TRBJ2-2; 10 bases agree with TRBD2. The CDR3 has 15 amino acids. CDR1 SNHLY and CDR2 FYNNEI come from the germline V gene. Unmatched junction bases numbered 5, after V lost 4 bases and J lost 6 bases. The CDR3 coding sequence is TGTGCCAGCAGTGGTCTAGCGGGAGTGGCCGGGGAGCTGTTTTTT. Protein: CASSGLAGVAGELFF.

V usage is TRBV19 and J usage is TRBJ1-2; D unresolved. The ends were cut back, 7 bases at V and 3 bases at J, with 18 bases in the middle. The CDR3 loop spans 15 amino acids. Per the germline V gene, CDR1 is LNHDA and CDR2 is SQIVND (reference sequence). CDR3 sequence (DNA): TGTGCCAGTATCCCGCCGGGGTTTAAGGACTATGGCTACACCTTC. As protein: CASIPPGFKDYGYTF.

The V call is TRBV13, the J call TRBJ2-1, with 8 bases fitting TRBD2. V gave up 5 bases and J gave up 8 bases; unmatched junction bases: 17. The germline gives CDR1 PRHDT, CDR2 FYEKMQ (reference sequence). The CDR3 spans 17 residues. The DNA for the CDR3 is TGTGCCAGCAGCCCACCTGGACTAGCCGCCTCGGTGGATGAGCAGTTCTTC. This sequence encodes CASSPPGLAASVDEQFF. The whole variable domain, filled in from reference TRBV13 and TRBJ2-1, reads AAGVIQSPRHLIKEKRETATLKCYPIPRHDTVYWYQQGPGQDPQFLISFYEKMQSDKGSIPDRFSAQQFSDYHSELNMSSLELGDSALYFCASSPPGLAASVDEQFFGPGTRLTVL.

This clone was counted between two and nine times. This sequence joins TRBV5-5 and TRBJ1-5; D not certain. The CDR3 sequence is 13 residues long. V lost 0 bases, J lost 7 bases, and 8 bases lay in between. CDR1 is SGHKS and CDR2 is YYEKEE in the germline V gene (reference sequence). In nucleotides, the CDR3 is TGTGCCAGCAGCTTGGTCGGGGTCCAGCCCCAGCATTTT. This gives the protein CASSLVGVQPQHF.

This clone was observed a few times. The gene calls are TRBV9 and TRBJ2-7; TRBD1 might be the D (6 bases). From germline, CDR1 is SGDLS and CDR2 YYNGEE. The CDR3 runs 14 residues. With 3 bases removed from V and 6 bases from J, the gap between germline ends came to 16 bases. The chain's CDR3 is CASSEQGGQGEQYF. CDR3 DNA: TGTGCCAGCAGCGAACAGGGTGGCCAGGGCGAGCAGTACTTC.

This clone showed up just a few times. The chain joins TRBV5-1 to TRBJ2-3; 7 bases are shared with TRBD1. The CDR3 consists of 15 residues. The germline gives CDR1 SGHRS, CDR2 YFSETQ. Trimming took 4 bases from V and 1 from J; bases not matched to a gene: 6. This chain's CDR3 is CASSIRDSRTDTQYF. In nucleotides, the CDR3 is TGCGCCAGCAGCATCCGGGACAGCCGCACAGATACGCAGTATTTT. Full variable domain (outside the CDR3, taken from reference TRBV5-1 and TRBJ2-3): KAGVTQTPRYLIKTRGQQVTLSCSPISGHRSVSWYQQTPGQGLQFLFEYFSETQRNKGNFPGRFSGRQFSNSRSEMNVSTLELGDSALYLCASSIRDSRTDTQYFGPGTRLTVL.

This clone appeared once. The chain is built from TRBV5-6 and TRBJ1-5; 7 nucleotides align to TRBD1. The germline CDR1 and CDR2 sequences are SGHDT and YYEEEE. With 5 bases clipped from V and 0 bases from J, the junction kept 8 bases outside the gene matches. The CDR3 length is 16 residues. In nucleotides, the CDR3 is TGTGCCAGCAGTATTACAGGGGCCGGTAGCAATCAGCCCCAGCATTTT. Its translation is CASSITGAGSNQPQHF.

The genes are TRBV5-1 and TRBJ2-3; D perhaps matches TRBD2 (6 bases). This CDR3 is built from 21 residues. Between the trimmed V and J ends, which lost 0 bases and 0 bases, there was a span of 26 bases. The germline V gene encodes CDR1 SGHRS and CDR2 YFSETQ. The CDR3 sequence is CASSLAALRGAGSASTDTQYF. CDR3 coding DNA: TGCGCCAGCAGCTTGGCCGCTCTTAGAGGGGCGGGATCTGCTAGCACAGATACGCAGTATTTT. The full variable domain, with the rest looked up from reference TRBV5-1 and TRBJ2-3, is KAGVTQTPRYLIKTRGQQVTLSCSPISGHRSVSWYQQTPGQGLQFLFEYFSETQRNKGNFPGRFSGRQFSNSRSEMNVSTLELGDSALYLCASSLAALRGAGSASTDTQYFGPGTRLTVL.

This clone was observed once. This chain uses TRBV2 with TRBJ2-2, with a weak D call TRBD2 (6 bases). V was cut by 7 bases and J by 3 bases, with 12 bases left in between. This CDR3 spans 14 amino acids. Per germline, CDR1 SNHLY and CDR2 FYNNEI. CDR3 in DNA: TGTGCCAGCATTTCCGGGAGAGACACCGGGGAGCTGTTTTTT. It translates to CASISGRDTGELFF.

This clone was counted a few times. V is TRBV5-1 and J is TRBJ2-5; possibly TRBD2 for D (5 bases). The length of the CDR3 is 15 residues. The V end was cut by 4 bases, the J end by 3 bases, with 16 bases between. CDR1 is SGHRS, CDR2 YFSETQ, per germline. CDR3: CASSLALGSEETQYF. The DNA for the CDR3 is TGCGCCAGCAGCCTGGCGTTGGGGAGCGAAGAGACCCAGTACTTC.

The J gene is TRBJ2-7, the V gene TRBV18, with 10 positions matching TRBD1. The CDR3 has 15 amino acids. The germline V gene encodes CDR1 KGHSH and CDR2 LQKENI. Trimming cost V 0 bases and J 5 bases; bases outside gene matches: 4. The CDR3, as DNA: TGTGCCAGCTCACCACCGCAGGGACAGGGGCACGAGCAGTACTTC. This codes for CASSPPQGQGHEQYF. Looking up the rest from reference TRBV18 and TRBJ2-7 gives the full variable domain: NAGVMQNPRHLVRRRGQEARLRCSPMKGHSHVYWYRQLPEEGLKFMVYLQKENIIDESGMPKERFSAEFPKEGPSILRIQQVVRGDSAAYFCASSPPQGQGHEQYFGPGTRLTVT.

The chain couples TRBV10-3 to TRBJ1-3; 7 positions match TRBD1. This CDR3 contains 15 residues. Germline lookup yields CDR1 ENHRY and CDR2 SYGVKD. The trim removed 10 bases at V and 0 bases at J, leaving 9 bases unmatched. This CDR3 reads CATGGDSYSGNTIYF. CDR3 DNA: TGTGCCACCGGGGGGGACAGTTACTCTGGAAACACCATATATTTT.

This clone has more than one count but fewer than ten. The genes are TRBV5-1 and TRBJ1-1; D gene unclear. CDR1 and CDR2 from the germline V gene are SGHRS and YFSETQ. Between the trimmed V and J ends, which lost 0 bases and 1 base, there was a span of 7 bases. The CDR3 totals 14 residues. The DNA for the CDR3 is TGCGCCAGCAGCTTGGTTTCGGGGAACACTGAAGCTTTCTTT. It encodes CASSLVSGNTEAFF.

CDR3 sequence: CASRPTGLEKLFF. The CDR3 DNA follows: TGTGCCAGCAGGCCGACAGGGCTTGAAAAACTGTTTTTT. This sequence joins TRBV28 and TRBJ1-4; 7 bases match TRBD1. Germline CDR1 is MDHEN and CDR2 is SYDVKM. This CDR3 is built from 13 residues. The J segment lost 7 bases and the V segment lost 6 bases, leaving 5 bases of the junction unmatched. Supplemented by reference TRBV28 and TRBJ1-4, the full variable domain reads DVKVTQSSRYLVKRTGEKVFLECVQDMDHENMFWYRQDPGLGLRLIYFSYDVKMKEKGDIPEGYSVSREKKERFSLILESASTNQTSMYLCASRPTGLEKLFFGSGTQLSVL.

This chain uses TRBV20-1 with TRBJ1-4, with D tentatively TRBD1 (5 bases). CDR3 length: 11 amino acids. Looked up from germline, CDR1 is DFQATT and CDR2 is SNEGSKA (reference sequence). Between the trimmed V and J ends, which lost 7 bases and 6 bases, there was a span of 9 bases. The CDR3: CSVVGDEKLFF. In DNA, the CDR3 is TGCAGTGTGGTAGGGGATGAAAAACTGTTTTTT.

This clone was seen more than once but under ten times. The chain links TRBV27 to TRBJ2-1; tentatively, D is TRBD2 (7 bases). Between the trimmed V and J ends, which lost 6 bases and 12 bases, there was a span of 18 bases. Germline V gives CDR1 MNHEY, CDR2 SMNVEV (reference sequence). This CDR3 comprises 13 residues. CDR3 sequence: CASRGAGAGWQFF. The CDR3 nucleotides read TGTGCCAGCAGAGGGGCGGGGGCCGGCTGGCAGTTCTTC.

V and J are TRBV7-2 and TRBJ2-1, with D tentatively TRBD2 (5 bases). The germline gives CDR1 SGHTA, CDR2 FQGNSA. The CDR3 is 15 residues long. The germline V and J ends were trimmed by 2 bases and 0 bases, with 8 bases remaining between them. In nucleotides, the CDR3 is TGTGCCAGCAGCTTAAGCGGAAACTCCTACAATGAGCAGTTCTTC. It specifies CASSLSGNSYNEQFF.

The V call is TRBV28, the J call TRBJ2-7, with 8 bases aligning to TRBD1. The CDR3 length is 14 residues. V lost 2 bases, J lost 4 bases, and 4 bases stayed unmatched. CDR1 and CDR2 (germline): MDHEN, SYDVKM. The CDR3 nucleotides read TGTGCCAGCAGTTTACCGGGACAGGTGTACGAGCAGTACTTC. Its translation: CASSLPGQVYEQYF.